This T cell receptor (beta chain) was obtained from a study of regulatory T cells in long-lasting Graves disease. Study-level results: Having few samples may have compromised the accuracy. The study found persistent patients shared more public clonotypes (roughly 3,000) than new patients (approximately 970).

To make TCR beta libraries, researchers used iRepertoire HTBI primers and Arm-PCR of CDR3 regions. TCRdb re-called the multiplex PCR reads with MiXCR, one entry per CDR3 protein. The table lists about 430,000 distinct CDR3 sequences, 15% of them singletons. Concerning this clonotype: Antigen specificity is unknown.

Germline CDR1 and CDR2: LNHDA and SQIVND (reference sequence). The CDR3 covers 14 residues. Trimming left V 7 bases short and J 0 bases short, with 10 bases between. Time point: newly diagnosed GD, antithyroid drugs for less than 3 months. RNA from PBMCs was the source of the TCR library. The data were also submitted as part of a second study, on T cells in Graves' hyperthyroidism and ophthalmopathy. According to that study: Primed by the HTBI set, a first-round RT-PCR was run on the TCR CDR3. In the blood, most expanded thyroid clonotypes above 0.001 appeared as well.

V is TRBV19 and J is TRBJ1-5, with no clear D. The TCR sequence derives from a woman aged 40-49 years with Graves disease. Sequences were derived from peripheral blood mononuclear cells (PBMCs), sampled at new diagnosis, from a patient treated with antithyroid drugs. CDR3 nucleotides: TGTGCCAGTAACATGGGATATAGCAATCAGCCCCAGCATTTT. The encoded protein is CASNMGYSNQPQHF.